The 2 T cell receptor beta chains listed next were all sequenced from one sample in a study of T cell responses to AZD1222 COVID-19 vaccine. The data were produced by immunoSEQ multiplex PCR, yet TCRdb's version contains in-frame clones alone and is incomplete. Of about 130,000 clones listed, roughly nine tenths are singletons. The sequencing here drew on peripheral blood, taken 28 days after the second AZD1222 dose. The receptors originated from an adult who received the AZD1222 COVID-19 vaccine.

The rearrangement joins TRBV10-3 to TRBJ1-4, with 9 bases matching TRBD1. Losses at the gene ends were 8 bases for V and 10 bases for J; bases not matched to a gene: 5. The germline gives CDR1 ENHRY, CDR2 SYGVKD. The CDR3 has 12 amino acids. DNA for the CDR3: TGTGCCATCGGACAGGGGCCGGGAAAACTGTTTTTT. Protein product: CAIGQGPGKLFF.

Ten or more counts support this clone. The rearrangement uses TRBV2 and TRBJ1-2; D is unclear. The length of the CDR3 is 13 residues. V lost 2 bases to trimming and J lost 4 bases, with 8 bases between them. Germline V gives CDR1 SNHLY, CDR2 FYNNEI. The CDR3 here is CASSEKTVYGYTF. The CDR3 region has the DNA TGTGCCAGCAGTGAAAAAACTGTCTATGGCTACACCTTC.